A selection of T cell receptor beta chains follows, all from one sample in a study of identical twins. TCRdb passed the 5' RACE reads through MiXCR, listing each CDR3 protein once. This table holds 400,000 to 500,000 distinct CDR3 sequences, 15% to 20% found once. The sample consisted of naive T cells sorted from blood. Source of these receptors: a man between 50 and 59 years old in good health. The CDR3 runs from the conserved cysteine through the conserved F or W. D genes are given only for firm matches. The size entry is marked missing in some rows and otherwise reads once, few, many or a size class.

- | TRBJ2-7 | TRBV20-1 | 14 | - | TGCAGTGCTAGACCTCGACAGGTTACCTACGAGCAGTACTTC | CSARPRQVTYEQYF
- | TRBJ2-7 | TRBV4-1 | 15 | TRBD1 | TGCGCCAGCAGCCAATCAGGGGGCCTTCAATACGAGCAGTACTTC | CASSQSGGLQYEQYF
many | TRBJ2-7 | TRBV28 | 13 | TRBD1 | TGTGCCAGCAGGTTGGACAGGGCTTACGAGCAGTACTTC | CASRLDRAYEQYF
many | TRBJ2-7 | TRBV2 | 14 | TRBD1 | TGTGCCAGCAGTGAAAGGACAGGGGTGAAGGTGCAGTACTTC | CASSERTGVKVQYF
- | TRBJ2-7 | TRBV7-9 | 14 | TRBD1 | TGTGCCAGCAGCCAAGGACAGGTTGAGGGCGAGCAGTACTTC | CASSQGQVEGEQYF
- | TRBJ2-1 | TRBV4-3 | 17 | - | TGCGCCAGCAGCCAAGATACTAGGGAGGATCCCTACAATGAGCAGTTCTTC | CASSQDTREDPYNEQFF
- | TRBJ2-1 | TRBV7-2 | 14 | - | TGTGCCAGCAGCTCCAAGGTGGGGAGGAATGAGCAGTTCTTC | CASSSKVGRNEQFF
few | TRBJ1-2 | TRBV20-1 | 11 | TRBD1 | TGCAGTGCTCCCAACAGGGGAGGCTACACCTTC | CSAPNRGGYTF
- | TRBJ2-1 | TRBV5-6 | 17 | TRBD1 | TGTGCCAGCAGCTTGGAACAGGGGCCTAACTCCTACAATGAGCAGTTCTTC | CASSLEQGPNSYNEQFF
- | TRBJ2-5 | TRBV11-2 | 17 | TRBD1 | TGTGCCAGCAGCTTAGATCCCATCGACAGGGGGCACGAGACCCAGTACTTC | CASSLDPIDRGHETQYF
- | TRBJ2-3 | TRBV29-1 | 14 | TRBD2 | TGCAGCGTTGCTCTAGCGGGAGTCGCAGATACGCAGTATTTT | CSVALAGVADTQYF
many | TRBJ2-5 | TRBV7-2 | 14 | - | TGTGCCAGCAGCTTCGCCCGTCTAGGGGAGACCCAGTACTTC | CASSFARLGETQYF
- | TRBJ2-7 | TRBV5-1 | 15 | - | TGCGCCAGCAGCTGGGGTCCAGGAGGACTAAACGAGCAGTACTTC | CASSWGPGGLNEQYF
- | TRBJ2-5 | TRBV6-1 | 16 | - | TGTGCCAGCAAGGGGCTTGCGGGAAGGACGGGCGAGACCCAGTACTTC | CASKGLAGRTGETQYF
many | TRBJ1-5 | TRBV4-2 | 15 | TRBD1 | TGTGCCAGCAGCCAAGGACAGGGGGCTGATCAGCCCCAGCATTTT | CASSQGQGADQPQHF
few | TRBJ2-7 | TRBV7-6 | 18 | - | TGTGCCAGCAGCTCGCCCGGGTCCCTTCGTCGTGATAGCTACGAGCAGTACTTC | CASSSPGSLRRDSYEQYF
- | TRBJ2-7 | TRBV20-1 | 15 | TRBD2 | TGCAGTGCTAGATCTCTAGCGGGAGGACTCTACGAGCAGTACTTC | CSARSLAGGLYEQYF
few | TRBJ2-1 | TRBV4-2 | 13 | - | TGTGCCAGCAGCCAAGCGAGGGACAATGAGCAGTTCTTC | CASSQARDNEQFF
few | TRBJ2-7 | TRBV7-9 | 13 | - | TGTGCCAGCAGCTTAGCGCCTGGTAGTAAGTCGTACTTC | CASSLAPGSKSYF
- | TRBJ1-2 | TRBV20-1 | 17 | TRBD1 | TGCAGTGCTAGAGATGCGGGACAGACAGGGAAGGTCTATGGCTACACCTTC | CSARDAGQTGKVYGYTF
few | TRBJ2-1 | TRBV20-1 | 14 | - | TGCAGTGCTAAGGAGCCTTTGGGGGGCAATGAGCAGTTCTTC | CSAKEPLGGNEQFF
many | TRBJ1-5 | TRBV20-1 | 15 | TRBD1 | TGCAGTGCTAGCCGGGACAGCTATAGCAATCAGCCCCAGCATTTT | CSASRDSYSNQPQHF
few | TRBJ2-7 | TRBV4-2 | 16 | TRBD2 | TGTGCCAGCAGCCAGAGTAGCGGGATAGCCTCCTACGAGCAGTACTTC | CASSQSSGIASYEQYF
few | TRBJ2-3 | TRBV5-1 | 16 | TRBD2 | TGCGCCAGCAGCCCGGGACTAGCGGGGGGGCAAGATACGCAGTATTTT | CASSPGLAGGQDTQYF
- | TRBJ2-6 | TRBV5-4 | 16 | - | TGTGCCAGCAGCCCTAGCTGGGAATCTGGGGCCAACGTCCTGACTTTC | CASSPSWESGANVLTF
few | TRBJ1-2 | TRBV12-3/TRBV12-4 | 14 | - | TGTGCCAGCACCCTGGGCCTTAGCCACTATGGCTACACCTTC | CASTLGLSHYGYTF
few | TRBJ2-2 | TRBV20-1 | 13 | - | TGCAGTGCTCCGTCCCGGGGGACCGGGGAGCTGTTTTTT | CSAPSRGTGELFF
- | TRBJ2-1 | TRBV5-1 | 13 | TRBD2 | TGCGCCAGTAGGACTAGCGGTAACAATGAGCAGTTCTTC | CASRTSGNNEQFF
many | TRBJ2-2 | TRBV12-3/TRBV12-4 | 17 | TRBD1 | TGTGCCAGCAGTCCCCATCTGAGGACAGGGGACACCGGGGAGCTGTTTTTT | CASSPHLRTGDTGELFF
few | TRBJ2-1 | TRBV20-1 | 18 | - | TGCAGTGCTAGCTCGTTAGCCCGGGGGAGTGGGTCCTACAATGAGCAGTTCTTC | CSASSLARGSGSYNEQFF
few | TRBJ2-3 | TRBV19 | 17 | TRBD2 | TGTGCCAGTCGTCCGGGACTAGCGGGGGGTAGCACAGATACGCAGTATTTT | CASRPGLAGGSTDTQYF
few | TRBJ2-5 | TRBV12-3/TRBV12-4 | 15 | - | TGTGCCAGCAGTAGCAACGGACAGCTGCAAGAGACCCAGTACTTC | CASSSNGQLQETQYF
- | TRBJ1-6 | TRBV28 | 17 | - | TGTGCCAGCTACACTGCCGGGGCGCGGATGATAGGGCCACCCCTCCACTTT | CASYTAGARMIGPPLHF
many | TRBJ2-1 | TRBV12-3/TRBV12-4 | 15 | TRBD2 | TGTGCCAGCAGTTTGTCGGGGGGGGGATATTCTGAGCAGTTCTTC | CASSLSGGGYSEQFF
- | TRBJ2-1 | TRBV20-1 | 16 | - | TGCAGTGCTGGAACCCCTAGCCCGAGCTCCTACAATGAGCAGTTCTTC | CSAGTPSPSSYNEQFF
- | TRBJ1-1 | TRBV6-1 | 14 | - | TGTGCCAGCATATACCGGGCCCAGAACACTGAAGCTTTCTTT | CASIYRAQNTEAFF
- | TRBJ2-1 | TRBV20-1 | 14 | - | TGCAGTGCTCGCTTCGGGCACCCTGGGAATGAGCAGTTCTTC | CSARFGHPGNEQFF
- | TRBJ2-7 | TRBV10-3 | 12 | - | TGTGCCATCAGTGAGCCACCTTACGAGCAGTACTTC | CAISEPPYEQYF
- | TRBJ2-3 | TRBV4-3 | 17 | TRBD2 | TGCGCCAGCAGCCAAGGACTAGCGGGGGGGCCTCCAGATACGCAGTATTTT | CASSQGLAGGPPDTQYF